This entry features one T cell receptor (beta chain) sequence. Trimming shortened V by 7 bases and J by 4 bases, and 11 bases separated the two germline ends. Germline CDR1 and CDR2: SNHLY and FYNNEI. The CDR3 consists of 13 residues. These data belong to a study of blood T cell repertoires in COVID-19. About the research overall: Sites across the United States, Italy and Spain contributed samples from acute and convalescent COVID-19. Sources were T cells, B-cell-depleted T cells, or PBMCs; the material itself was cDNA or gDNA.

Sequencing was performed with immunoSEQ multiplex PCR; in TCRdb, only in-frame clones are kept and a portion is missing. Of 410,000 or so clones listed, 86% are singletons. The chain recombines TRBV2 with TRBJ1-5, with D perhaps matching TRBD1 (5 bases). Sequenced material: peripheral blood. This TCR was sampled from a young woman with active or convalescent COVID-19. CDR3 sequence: CASIRGWNQPQHF. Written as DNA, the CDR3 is TGTGCCAGCATCCGGGGGTGGAATCAGCCCCAGCATTTT.